This T cell receptor (beta chain) comes out of a study of blood T cell repertoires in COVID-19. At the level of the study: Acute and convalescent COVID-19 samples came from the United States, Italy and Spain. Sources were T cells, B-cell-depleted T cells, or PBMCs; the material itself was cDNA or gDNA.

CDR3 size: 16 residues. The V gene lost 2 bases and the J gene lost 7 bases, with 18 bases spanning the gap. CDR1 is SNHLY and CDR2 is FYNNEI in the germline V gene. The authors' processing: Amplification of reference gene primers provided the estimated nucleated cell counts. The repertoire was sequenced with immunoSEQ multiplex PCR; TCRdb's copy has only in-frame clones and lacks some. V, J and clone size were drawn from that table, and D and trimming were deduced from the DNA. The sample has approximately 30,000 clones; about 91% are singletons. The receptor's source is a human donor with active COVID-19. The donor label of this sample is uncertain. Sequencing input: peripheral blood. The chain combines TRBV2 with TRBJ2-4; no clear D. CDR3 nucleotide sequence: TGTGCCAGCAGTGAAAATCCCACAGTCAGAAGGAACATTCAGTACTTC. Residues: CASSENPTVRRNIQYF.